This TCR beta chain was sequenced in a study of T-cell memory formation after mild COVID-19. Study-level information: Clusters were largely donor specific. Study-level findings and limits: Contracting clones from day 15 to 85 had balanced CD4/CD8; later expanders favoured CD4+. Most CD4+ clones that shrank were in CM and EM, while CD8+ ones turned up in EMRA.

As concerns this clonotype: What it binds is unknown.

V was cut by 7 bases and J by 7 bases, with 11 bases left in between. CDR3 length equals 11 residues. The germline V gene has CDR1 MGHDK and CDR2 SYGVNS. TCRdb processed the 5' RACE reads anew with MiXCR; each CDR3 protein has one entry. This table has under 650,000 distinct CDR3 sequences, over 15% appearing once. The source of this sequence is an adult woman who had mild COVID-19 (a few samples of this study predate the infection). Cell type and time point are not known. The gene calls are TRBV25-1 and TRBJ2-7; tentative D call: TRBD2 (6 bases). Sequencing was performed on PBMCs or a T cell subset sorted from them (not recorded which). In DNA, the CDR3 is TGTGCCAGCATTTCGGGGGAAGAGCAGTACTTC. Residues: CASISGEEQYF.